This T cell receptor beta chain is from a study of Ad26.COV2.S vaccination and SARS-CoV-2 variants. This CDR3 spans 16 amino acids. The V gene lost 4 bases and the J gene lost 2 bases, with 17 bases spanning the gap. Per germline, CDR1 MGHDK and CDR2 SYGVNS. Profiled with immunoSEQ multiplex PCR; TCRdb holds only in-frame clones, not every one. The sample lists fewer than 500,000 clones; about 93% were seen once. Treatment denoted: around 19 received Ad26.COV2.S at low or high dose, single or two shots; roughly five received placebo; per-sample allocation not given. After the first vaccine or placebo injection, samples were drawn on day 63.

The gene calls are TRBV25-1 and TRBJ2-5; D perhaps matches TRBD1 (6 bases). The source material was peripheral blood, sampled in a trial of Ad26.COV2.S vaccine versus placebo. This receptor was identified in a person aged 18-60 years who received the Ad26.COV2.S COVID-19 vaccine or a placebo. DNA for the CDR3: TGTGCCAGCAGTGGAACAATAGGGACAAGACAAGAGACCCAGTACTTC. Its protein is CASSGTIGTRQETQYF.